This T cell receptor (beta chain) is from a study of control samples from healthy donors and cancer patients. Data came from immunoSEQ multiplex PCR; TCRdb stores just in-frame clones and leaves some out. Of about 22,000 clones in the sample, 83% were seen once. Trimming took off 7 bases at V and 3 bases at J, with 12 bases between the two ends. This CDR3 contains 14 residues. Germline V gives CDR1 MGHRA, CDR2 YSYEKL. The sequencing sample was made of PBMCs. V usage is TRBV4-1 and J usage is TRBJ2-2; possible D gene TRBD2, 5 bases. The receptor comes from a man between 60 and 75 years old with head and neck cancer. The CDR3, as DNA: TGCGCCAGCACCCGGACGAGGGACACCGGGGAGCTGTTTTTT. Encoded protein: CASTRTRDTGELFF.